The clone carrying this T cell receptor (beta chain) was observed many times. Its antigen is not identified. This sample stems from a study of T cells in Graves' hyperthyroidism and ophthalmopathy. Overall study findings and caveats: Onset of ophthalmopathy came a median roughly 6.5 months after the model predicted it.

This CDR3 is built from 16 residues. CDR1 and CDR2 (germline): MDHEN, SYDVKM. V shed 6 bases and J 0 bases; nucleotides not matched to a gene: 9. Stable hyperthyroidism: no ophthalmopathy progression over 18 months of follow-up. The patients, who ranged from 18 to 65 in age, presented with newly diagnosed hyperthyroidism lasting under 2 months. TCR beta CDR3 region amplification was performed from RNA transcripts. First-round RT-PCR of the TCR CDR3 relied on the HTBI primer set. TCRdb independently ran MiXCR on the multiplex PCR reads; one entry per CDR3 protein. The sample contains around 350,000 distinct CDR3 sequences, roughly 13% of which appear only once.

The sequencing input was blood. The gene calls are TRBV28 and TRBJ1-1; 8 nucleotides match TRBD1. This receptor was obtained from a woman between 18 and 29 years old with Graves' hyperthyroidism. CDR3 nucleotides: TGTGCCAGCAGGGACGGGACAGGAATCATGAACACTGAAGCTTTCTTT. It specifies CASRDGTGIMNTEAFF.